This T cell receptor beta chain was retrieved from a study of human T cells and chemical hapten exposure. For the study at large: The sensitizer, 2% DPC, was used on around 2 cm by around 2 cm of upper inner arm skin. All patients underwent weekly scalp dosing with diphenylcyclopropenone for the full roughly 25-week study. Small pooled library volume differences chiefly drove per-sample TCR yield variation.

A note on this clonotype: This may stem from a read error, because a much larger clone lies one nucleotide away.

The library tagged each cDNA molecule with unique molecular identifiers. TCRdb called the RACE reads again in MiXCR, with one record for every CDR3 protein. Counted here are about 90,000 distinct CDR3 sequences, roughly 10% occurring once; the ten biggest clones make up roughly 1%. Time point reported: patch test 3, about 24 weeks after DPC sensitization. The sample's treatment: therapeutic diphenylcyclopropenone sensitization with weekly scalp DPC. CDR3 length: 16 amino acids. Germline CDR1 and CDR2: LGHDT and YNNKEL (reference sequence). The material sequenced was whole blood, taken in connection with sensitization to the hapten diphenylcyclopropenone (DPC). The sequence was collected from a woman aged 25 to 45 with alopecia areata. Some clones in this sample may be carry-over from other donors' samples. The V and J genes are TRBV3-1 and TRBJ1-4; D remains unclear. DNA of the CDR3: TGTGCCAGCAGCGACTTGAGACCATCAACTTATGAAAAACTGTTTTTT. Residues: CASSDLRPSTYEKLFF. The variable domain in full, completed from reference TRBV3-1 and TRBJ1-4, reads DTAVSQTPKYLVTQMGNDKSIKCEQNLGHDTMYWYKQDSKKFLKIMFSYNNKELIINETVPNRFSPKSPDKAHLNLHINSLELGDSAVYFCASSDLRPSTYEKLFFGSGTQLSVL.